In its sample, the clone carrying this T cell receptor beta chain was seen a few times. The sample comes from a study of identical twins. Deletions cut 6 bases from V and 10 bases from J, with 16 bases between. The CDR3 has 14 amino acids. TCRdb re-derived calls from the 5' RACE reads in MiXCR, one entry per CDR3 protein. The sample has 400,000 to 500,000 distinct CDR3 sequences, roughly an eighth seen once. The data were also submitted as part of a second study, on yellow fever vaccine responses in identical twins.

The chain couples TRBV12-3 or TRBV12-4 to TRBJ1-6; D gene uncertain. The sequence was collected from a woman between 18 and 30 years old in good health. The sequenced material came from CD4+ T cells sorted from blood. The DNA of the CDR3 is TGTGCCAGCAGCCTGAGCCACTTGGACTCACCCCTCCACTTT. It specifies CASSLSHLDSPLHF.